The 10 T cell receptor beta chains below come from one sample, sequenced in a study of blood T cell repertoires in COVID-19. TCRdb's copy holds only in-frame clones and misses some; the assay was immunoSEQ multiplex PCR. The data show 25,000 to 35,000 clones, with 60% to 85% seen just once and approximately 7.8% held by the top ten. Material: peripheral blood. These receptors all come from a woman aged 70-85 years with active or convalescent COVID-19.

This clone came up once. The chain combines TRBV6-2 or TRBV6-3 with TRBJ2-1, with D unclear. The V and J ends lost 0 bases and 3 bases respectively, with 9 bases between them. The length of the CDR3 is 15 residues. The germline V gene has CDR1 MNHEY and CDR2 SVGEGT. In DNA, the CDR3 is TGTGCCAGCAGTTACTCGCGGCAGAACTACAATGAGCAGTTCTTC. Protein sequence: CASSYSRQNYNEQFF.

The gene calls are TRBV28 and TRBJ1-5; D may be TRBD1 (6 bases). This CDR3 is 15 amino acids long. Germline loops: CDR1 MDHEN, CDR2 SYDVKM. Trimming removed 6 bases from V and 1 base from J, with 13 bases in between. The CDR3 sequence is CASRLGGGSNQPQHF. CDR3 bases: TGTGCCAGCAGACTAGGGGGGGGGAGCAATCAGCCCCAGCATTTT.

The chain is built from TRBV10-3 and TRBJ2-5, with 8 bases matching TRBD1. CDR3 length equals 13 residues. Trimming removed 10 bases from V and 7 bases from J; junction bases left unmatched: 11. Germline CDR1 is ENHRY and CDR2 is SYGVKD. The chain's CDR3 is CATGGSDTGTQYF. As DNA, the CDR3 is TGTGCCACAGGGGGCTCGGACACAGGGACCCAGTACTTC.

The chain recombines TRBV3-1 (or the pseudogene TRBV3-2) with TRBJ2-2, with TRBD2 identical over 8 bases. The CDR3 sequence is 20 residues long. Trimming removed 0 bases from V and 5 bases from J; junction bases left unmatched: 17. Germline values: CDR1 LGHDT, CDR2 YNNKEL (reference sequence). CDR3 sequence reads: CASSQDPVLSLQRGTGELFF. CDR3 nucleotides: TGTGCCAGCAGCCAAGATCCCGTCCTTAGCCTCCAGCGGGGGACCGGGGAGCTGTTTTTT.

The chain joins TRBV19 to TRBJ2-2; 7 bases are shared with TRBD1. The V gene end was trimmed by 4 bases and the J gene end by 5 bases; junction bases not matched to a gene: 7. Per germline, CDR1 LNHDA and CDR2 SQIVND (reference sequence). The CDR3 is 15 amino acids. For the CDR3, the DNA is TGTGCCAGTAGTAAACTGGGACAGAGTACCGGGGAGCTGTTTTTT. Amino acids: CASSKLGQSTGELFF. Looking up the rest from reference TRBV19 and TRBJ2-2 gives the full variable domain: DGGITQSPKYLFRKEGQNVTLSCEQNLNHDAMYWYRQDPGQGLRLIYYSQIVNDFQKGDIAEGYSVSREKKESFPLTVTSAQKNPTAFYLCASSKLGQSTGELFFGEGSRLTVL.

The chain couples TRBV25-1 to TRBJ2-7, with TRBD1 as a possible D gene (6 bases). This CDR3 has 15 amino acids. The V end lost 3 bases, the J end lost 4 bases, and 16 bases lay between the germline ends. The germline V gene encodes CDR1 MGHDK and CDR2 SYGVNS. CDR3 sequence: CASSDQFRGRYEQYF. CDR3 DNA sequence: TGTGCCAGCAGTGACCAGTTCAGGGGCCGTTACGAGCAGTACTTC.

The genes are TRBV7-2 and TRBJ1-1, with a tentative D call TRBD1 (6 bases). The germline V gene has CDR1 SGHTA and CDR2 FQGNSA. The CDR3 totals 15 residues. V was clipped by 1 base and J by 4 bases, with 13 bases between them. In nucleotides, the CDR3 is TGTGCCAGCAGCTTAGGAGCAGGGGTGGGCACTGAAGCTTTCTTT. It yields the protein CASSLGAGVGTEAFF.

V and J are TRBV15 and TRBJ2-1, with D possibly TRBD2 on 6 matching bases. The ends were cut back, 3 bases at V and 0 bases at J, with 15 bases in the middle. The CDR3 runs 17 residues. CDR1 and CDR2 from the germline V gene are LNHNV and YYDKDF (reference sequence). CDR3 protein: CATSSPGAGSSYNEQFF. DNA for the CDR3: TGTGCCACCAGCAGCCCTGGGGCGGGGAGCTCCTACAATGAGCAGTTCTTC.

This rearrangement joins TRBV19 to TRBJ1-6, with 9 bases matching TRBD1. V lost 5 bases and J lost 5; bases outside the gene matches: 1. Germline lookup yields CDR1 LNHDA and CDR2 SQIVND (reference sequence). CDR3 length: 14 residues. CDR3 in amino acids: CASSGDRDNSPLHF. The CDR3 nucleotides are TGTGCCAGTAGTGGGGACAGGGATAATTCACCCCTCCACTTT.

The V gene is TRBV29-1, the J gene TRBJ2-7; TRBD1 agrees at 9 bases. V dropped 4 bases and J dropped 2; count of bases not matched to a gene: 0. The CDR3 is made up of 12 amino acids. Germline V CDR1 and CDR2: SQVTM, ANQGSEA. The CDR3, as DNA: TGCAGCGTTGGACAGGGGGCCTACGAGCAGTACTTC. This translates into CSVGQGAYEQYF.